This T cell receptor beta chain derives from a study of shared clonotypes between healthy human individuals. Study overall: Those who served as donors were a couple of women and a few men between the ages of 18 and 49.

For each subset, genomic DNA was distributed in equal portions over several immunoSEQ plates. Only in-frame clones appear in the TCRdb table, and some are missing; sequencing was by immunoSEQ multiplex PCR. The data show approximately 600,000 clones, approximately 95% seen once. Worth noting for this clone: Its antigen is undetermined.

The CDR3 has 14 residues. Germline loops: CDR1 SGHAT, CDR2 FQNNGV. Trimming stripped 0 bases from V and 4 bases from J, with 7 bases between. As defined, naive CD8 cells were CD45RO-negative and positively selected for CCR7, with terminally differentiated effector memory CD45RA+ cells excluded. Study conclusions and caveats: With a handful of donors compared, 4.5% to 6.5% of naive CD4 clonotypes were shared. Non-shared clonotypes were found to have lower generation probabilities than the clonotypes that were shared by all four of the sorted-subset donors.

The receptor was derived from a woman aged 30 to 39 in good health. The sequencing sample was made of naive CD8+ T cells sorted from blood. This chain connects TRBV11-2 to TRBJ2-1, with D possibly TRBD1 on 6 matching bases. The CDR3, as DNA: TGTGCCAGCAGCTTAGAGACAGGTTACAATGAGCAGTTCTTC. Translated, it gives CASSLETGYNEQFF.